The rows below give T cell receptor beta chains drawn from one sample of a study of cytotoxic CD8 clonotypes in ibrutinib-treated CLL. The protocol was immunoSEQ multiplex PCR, while the TCRdb copy is restricted to in-frame clones and leaves out a portion. This sample has roughly 250,000 clones, with 70% found just once. Here the sequenced sample was PBMCs, taken after 24 months of ibrutinib treatment. The receptor source for this set is a human donor with chronic lymphocytic leukemia. CDR3s include the opening cysteine and the closing phenylalanine or tryptophan. A D gene is named only where the DNA matches it firmly. The listing skips clone size in some rows; elsewhere it reads once, few, many or a size class.

abundance: NA
d_gene: NA
j_gene: TRBJ2-7
v_gene: TRBV29-1
CDR3aa: CSVEDGWGEQYF
CDR3nt: TGCAGCGTTGAAGATGGGTGGGGCGAGCAGTACTTC

abundance: NA
d_gene: TRBD2
j_gene: TRBJ2-7
v_gene: TRBV7-2
CDR3aa: CASSLVNSGLAGGEQYF
CDR3nt: TGTGCCAGCAGCTTAGTTAATTCGGGACTAGCGGGAGGGGAGCAGTACTTC

abundance: NA
d_gene: TRBD1
j_gene: TRBJ2-7
v_gene: TRBV7-7
CDR3aa: CASSLGQGANEQYF
CDR3nt: TGTGCTAGCAGCTTAGGACAGGGGGCGAACGAGCAGTACTTC

abundance: few
d_gene: NA
j_gene: TRBJ2-7
v_gene: TRBV6-5
CDR3aa: CASSISGQESYEQYF
CDR3nt: TGTGCCAGCAGCATCTCGGGGCAGGAGTCCTACGAGCAGTACTTC

abundance: NA
d_gene: TRBD1
j_gene: TRBJ1-3
v_gene: TRBV6-5
CDR3aa: CASSYKGAKGNTIYF
CDR3nt: TGTGCCAGCAGTTACAAGGGGGCGAAAGGAAACACCATATATTTT

abundance: NA
d_gene: NA
j_gene: TRBJ1-5
v_gene: TRBV7-8
CDR3aa: CASSFRRDSNQPQHF
CDR3nt: TGTGCCAGCAGCTTTAGACGCGACTCCAATCAGCCCCAGCATTTT

abundance: NA
d_gene: NA
j_gene: TRBJ1-1
v_gene: TRBV6-5
CDR3aa: CASSYSKGVEAFF
CDR3nt: TGTGCCAGCAGTTACTCGAAGGGAGTTGAAGCTTTCTTT

abundance: once
d_gene: NA
j_gene: TRBJ2-2
v_gene: TRBV7-8
CDR3aa: CASSLLAYTGELFF
CDR3nt: TGTGCCAGCAGCTTACTGGCCTACACCGGGGAGCTGTTTTTT

abundance: NA
d_gene: NA
j_gene: TRBJ1-1
v_gene: TRBV6-5
CDR3aa: CASSPLTMWREAFF
CDR3nt: TGTGCCAGCAGCCCGCTGACCATGTGGCGTGAAGCTTTCTTT

abundance: NA
d_gene: TRBD1
j_gene: TRBJ2-3
v_gene: TRBV19
CDR3aa: CASRDREADTQYF
CDR3nt: TGTGCCAGTAGGGACAGGGAGGCAGATACGCAGTATTTT

abundance: NA
d_gene: NA
j_gene: TRBJ2-7
v_gene: TRBV15
CDR3aa: CATSRANEQYF
CDR3nt: TGTGCCACCAGCAGGGCAAACGAGCAGTACTTC

abundance: NA
d_gene: TRBD2
j_gene: TRBJ2-7
v_gene: TRBV11-2
CDR3aa: CASSLSGRAYEQYF
CDR3nt: TGTGCCAGCAGCTTAAGCGGGAGGGCCTACGAGCAGTACTTC

abundance: NA
d_gene: NA
j_gene: TRBJ1-4
v_gene: TRBV27
CDR3aa: CASRHQGTGGEKLFF
CDR3nt: TGTGCCAGCAGACATCAGGGTACCGGAGGGGAAAAACTGTTTTTT

abundance: NA
d_gene: NA
j_gene: TRBJ2-5
v_gene: TRBV20-1
CDR3aa: CSATTQETQYF
CDR3nt: TGCAGTGCTACAACGCAAGAGACCCAGTACTTC

abundance: NA
d_gene: NA
j_gene: TRBJ2-4
v_gene: TRBV29-1
CDR3aa: CSVPLGRDIQYF
CDR3nt: TGCAGCGTGCCCCTGGGGAGAGACATTCAGTACTTC

abundance: NA
d_gene: TRBD1
j_gene: TRBJ1-1
v_gene: TRBV5-1
CDR3aa: CASSRGTENTEAFF
CDR3nt: TGCGCCAGCAGCAGGGGGACAGAGAACACTGAAGCTTTCTTT

abundance: NA
d_gene: NA
j_gene: TRBJ2-1
v_gene: TRBV6-5
CDR3aa: CASSYRGNEQFF
CDR3nt: TGTGCCAGCAGTTACCGGGGCAATGAGCAGTTCTTC

abundance: NA
d_gene: TRBD1
j_gene: TRBJ1-2
v_gene: TRBV11-2
CDR3aa: CASSSPRTGITNYGYTF
CDR3nt: TGTGCCAGCAGCTCCCCCCGGACAGGGATTACTAACTATGGCTACACCTTC

abundance: NA
d_gene: TRBD2
j_gene: TRBJ2-3
v_gene: TRBV11-3
CDR3aa: CASSFLAGVGGVTQYF
CDR3nt: TGTGCCAGCAGCTTTCTAGCGGGAGTAGGGGGAGTCACGCAGTATTTT

abundance: NA
d_gene: NA
j_gene: TRBJ1-1
v_gene: TRBV28
CDR3aa: CASSLVGNTEAFF
CDR3nt: TGTGCCAGCAGTTTAGTTGGGAACACTGAAGCTTTCTTT

abundance: NA
d_gene: NA
j_gene: TRBJ2-2
v_gene: TRBV5-1
CDR3aa: CASSLDLSGPIGELFF
CDR3nt: TGCGCCAGCAGCTTGGATTTATCAGGTCCGATCGGGGAGCTGTTTTTT

abundance: NA
d_gene: TRBD1
j_gene: TRBJ1-4
v_gene: TRBV5-1
CDR3aa: CASSRTGQGANEKLFF
CDR3nt: TGCGCCAGCAGCAGAACAGGACAGGGGGCGAATGAAAAACTGTTTTTT

abundance: NA
d_gene: TRBD1
j_gene: TRBJ2-1
v_gene: TRBV19
CDR3aa: CASTTGGYRGQFF
CDR3nt: TGTGCCAGTACCACAGGGGGCTACCGGGGGCAGTTCTTC

abundance: NA
d_gene: NA
j_gene: TRBJ1-5
v_gene: TRBV29-1
CDR3aa: CSAKGGAGQPQHF
CDR3nt: TGCAGCGCGAAAGGGGGAGCAGGTCAGCCCCAGCATTTT

abundance: NA
d_gene: NA
j_gene: TRBJ1-2
v_gene: TRBV7-3
CDR3aa: CASSLSVGRTNYGYTF
CDR3nt: TGTGCCAGCAGCTTAAGCGTGGGGAGAACTAACTATGGCTACACCTTC

abundance: NA
d_gene: NA
j_gene: TRBJ1-5
v_gene: TRBV28
CDR3aa: CASTTVDNYQMEPQHF
CDR3nt: TGTGCCAGCACAACGGTGGACAACTATCAGATGGAGCCCCAGCATTTT

abundance: NA
d_gene: TRBD2
j_gene: TRBJ2-1
v_gene: TRBV5-1
CDR3aa: CASSSITGTRNNEQFF
CDR3nt: TGCGCCAGCAGCTCAATCACCGGGACTAGAAACAATGAGCAGTTCTTC

abundance: NA
d_gene: NA
j_gene: TRBJ2-3
v_gene: TRBV19
CDR3aa: CASSSWAQDTQYF
CDR3nt: TGTGCCAGTAGTTCCTGGGCACAAGATACGCAGTATTTT

abundance: NA
d_gene: TRBD2
j_gene: TRBJ2-1
v_gene: TRBV4-2
CDR3aa: CASSQFSGRDYNEQFF
CDR3nt: TGTGCCAGCAGCCAGTTTAGCGGGAGGGATTACAATGAGCAGTTCTTC

abundance: once
d_gene: NA
j_gene: TRBJ2-5
v_gene: TRBV10-1
CDR3aa: CASSGRDKQETQYF
CDR3nt: TGCGCCAGCAGTGGAAGGGATAAGCAAGAGACCCAGTACTTC

abundance: NA
d_gene: NA
j_gene: TRBJ2-3
v_gene: TRBV25-1
CDR3aa: CASSEGRTDTQYF
CDR3nt: TGTGCCAGCAGTGAGGGGAGAACAGATACGCAGTATTTT

abundance: NA
d_gene: TRBD1
j_gene: TRBJ2-7
v_gene: TRBV6-5
CDR3aa: CASSYSTGIYYEQYF
CDR3nt: TGTGCCAGCAGTTACTCGACAGGGATATACTACGAGCAGTACTTC

abundance: NA
d_gene: NA
j_gene: TRBJ1-5
v_gene: TRBV19
CDR3aa: CASSIADNQPQHF
CDR3nt: TGTGCCAGTAGTATAGCCGATAATCAGCCCCAGCATTTT

abundance: NA
d_gene: NA
j_gene: TRBJ2-1
v_gene: TRBV4-3
CDR3aa: CASSQDRGEEKFF
CDR3nt: TGCGCCAGCAGCCAAGATAGGGGGGAGGAGAAGTTCTTC

abundance: NA
d_gene: TRBD2
j_gene: TRBJ2-7
v_gene: TRBV25-1
CDR3aa: CASSLAGVLEQYF
CDR3nt: TGTGCCAGCAGTCTAGCGGGAGTTCTTGAGCAGTACTTC

abundance: NA
d_gene: TRBD1
j_gene: TRBJ2-5
v_gene: TRBV7-2
CDR3aa: CASSSNRGSIETQYF
CDR3nt: TGTGCCAGCAGCTCAAACAGGGGGTCAATAGAGACCCAGTACTTC

abundance: NA
d_gene: TRBD2
j_gene: TRBJ2-3
v_gene: TRBV4-2
CDR3aa: CASSLSSLAGFTDTQYF
CDR3nt: TGTGCCAGCAGCCTTTCAAGCCTAGCGGGATTCACAGATACGCAGTATTTT

abundance: once
d_gene: NA
j_gene: TRBJ2-2
v_gene: TRBV6-5
CDR3aa: CASSPQRPGAGELFF
CDR3nt: TGTGCCAGCAGTCCCCAGCGGCCTGGAGCTGGGGAGCTGTTTTTT

abundance: NA
d_gene: NA
j_gene: TRBJ2-3
v_gene: TRBV18
CDR3aa: CASSPDQSTDTQYF
CDR3nt: TGTGCCAGCTCACCGGACCAAAGCACAGATACGCAGTATTTT

abundance: NA
d_gene: NA
j_gene: TRBJ2-1
v_gene: TRBV7-3
CDR3aa: CASSPGSYNEQFF
CDR3nt: TGTGCCAGCAGCCCAGGCTCCTACAATGAGCAGTTCTTC

abundance: NA
d_gene: NA
j_gene: TRBJ2-1
v_gene: TRBV27
CDR3aa: CASSSPLTGNEQFF
CDR3nt: TGTGCCAGCAGTTCCCCCTTGACGGGCAATGAGCAGTTCTTC

abundance: once
d_gene: NA
j_gene: TRBJ2-7
v_gene: TRBV9
CDR3aa: CASSVDAQPYEQYF
CDR3nt: TGTGCCAGCAGCGTAGATGCACAGCCGTACGAGCAGTACTTC

abundance: NA
d_gene: NA
j_gene: TRBJ2-1
v_gene: TRBV6-5
CDR3aa: CASSYPSVTNEQFF
CDR3nt: TGTGCCAGCAGTTACCCTAGCGTGACCAATGAGCAGTTCTTC

abundance: NA
d_gene: NA
j_gene: TRBJ1-4
v_gene: TRBV9
CDR3aa: CASSVAPGREKLFF
CDR3nt: TGTGCCAGCAGCGTAGCCCCAGGGAGAGAAAAACTGTTTTTT

abundance: few
d_gene: TRBD1
j_gene: TRBJ2-7
v_gene: TRBV11-3
CDR3aa: CASSRRTGINEQYF
CDR3nt: TGTGCCAGCAGCCGACGGACAGGGATTAACGAGCAGTACTTC

abundance: once
d_gene: NA
j_gene: TRBJ2-5
v_gene: TRBV27
CDR3aa: CASSWRGIPETQYF
CDR3nt: TGTGCCAGCAGTTGGAGGGGGATTCCAGAGACCCAGTACTTC

abundance: few
d_gene: NA
j_gene: TRBJ2-7
v_gene: TRBV6-6
CDR3aa: CASTLSQGTEQYF
CDR3nt: TGTGCCAGCACCTTGAGTCAGGGCACCGAGCAGTACTTC

abundance: NA
d_gene: TRBD1
j_gene: TRBJ2-7
v_gene: TRBV4-3
CDR3aa: CASSQGQGHPYEQYF
CDR3nt: TGCGCCAGCAGCCAAGGACAGGGCCATCCCTACGAGCAGTACTTC

abundance: NA
d_gene: NA
j_gene: TRBJ2-1
v_gene: TRBV5-6
CDR3aa: CASSLEISVSSYNEQFF
CDR3nt: TGTGCCAGCAGCTTGGAGATCAGCGTTAGCTCCTACAATGAGCAGTTCTTC

abundance: once
d_gene: NA
j_gene: TRBJ2-7
v_gene: TRBV27
CDR3aa: CASSFRVGYEQYF
CDR3nt: TGTGCCAGCAGTTTCCGAGTCGGCTACGAGCAGTACTTC